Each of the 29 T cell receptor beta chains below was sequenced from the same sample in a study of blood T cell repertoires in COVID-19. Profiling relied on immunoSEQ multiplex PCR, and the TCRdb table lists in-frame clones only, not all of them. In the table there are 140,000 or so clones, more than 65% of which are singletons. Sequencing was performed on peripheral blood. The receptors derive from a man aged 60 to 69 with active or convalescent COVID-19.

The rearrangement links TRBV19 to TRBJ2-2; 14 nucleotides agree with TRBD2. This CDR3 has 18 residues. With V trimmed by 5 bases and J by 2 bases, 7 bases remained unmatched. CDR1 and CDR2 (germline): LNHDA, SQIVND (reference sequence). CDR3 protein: CASSRRGLAGVNTGELFF. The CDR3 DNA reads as TGTGCCAGTAGTCGGCGGGGACTAGCGGGAGTAAACACCGGGGAGCTGTTTTTT.

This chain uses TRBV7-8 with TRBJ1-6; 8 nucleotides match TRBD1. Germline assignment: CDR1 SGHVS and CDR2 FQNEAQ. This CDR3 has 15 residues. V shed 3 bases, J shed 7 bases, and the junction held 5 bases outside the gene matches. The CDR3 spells CASSFSDRGNSPLHF. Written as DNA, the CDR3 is TGTGCCAGCAGCTTCTCCGACAGGGGAAATTCACCCCTCCACTTT.

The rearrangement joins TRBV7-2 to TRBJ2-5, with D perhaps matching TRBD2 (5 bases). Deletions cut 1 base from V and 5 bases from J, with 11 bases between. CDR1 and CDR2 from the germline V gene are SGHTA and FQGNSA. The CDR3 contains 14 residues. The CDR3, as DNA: TGTGCCAGCAGCTTAGGCGAGGGAGCGGAGACCCAGTACTTC. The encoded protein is CASSLGEGAETQYF.

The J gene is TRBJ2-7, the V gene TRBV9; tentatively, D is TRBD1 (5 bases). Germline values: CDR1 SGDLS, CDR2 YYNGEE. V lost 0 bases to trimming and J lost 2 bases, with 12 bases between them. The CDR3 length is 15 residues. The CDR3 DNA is TGTGCCAGCAGCGTAGGGCAGGGAAGCGCCTACGAGCAGTACTTC. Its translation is CASSVGQGSAYEQYF.

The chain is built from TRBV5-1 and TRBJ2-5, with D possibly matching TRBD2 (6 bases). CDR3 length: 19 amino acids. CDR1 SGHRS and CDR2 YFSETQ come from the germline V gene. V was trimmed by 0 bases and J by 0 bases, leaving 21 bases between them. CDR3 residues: CASSLVRGARQMYQETQYF. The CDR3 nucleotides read TGCGCCAGCAGCTTGGTTCGCGGGGCGAGACAGATGTACCAAGAGACCCAGTACTTC.

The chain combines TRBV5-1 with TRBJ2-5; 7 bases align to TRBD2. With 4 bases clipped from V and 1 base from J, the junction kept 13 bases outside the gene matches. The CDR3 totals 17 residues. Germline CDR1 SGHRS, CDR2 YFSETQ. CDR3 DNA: TGCGCCAGCAGCCCCCGGGCCGCGCGGGGGAGCCAAGAGACCCAGTACTTC. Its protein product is CASSPRAARGSQETQYF.

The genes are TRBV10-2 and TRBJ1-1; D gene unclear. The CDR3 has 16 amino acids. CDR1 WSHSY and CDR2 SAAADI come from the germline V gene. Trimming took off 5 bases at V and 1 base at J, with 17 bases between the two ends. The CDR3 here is CASSRGGTNTNTEAFF. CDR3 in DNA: TGCGCCAGCAGTCGGGGTGGAACAAATACGAACACTGAAGCTTTCTTT.

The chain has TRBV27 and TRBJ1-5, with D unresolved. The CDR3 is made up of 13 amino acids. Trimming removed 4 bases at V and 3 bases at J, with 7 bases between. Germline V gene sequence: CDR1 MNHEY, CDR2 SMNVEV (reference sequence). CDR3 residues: CASSSVYNQPQHF. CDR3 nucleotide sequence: TGTGCCAGCAGTTCGGTCTACAATCAGCCCCAGCATTTT.

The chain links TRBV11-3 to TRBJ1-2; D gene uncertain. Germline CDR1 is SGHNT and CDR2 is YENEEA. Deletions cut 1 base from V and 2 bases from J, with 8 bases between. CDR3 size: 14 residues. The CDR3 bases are TGTGCCAGCAGCTTAGGTAGAACGAACTATGGCTACACCTTC. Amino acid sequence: CASSLGRTNYGYTF.

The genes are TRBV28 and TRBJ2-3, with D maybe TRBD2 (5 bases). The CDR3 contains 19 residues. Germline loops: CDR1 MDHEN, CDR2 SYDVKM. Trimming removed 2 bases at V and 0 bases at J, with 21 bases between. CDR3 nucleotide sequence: TGTGCCAGCAGTTTACTCCCAGCCTACGGGGTTTCTAGCACAGATACGCAGTATTTT. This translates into CASSLLPAYGVSSTDTQYF.

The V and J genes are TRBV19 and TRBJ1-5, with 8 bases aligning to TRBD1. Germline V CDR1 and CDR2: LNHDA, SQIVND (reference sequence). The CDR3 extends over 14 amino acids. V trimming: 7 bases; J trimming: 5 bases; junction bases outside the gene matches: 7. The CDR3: CASTKAGGYQPQHF. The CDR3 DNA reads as TGTGCCAGTACCAAAGCAGGGGGCTATCAGCCCCAGCATTTT. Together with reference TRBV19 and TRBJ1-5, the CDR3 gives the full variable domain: DGGITQSPKYLFRKEGQNVTLSCEQNLNHDAMYWYRQDPGQGLRLIYYSQIVNDFQKGDIAEGYSVSREKKESFPLTVTSAQKNPTAFYLCASTKAGGYQPQHFGDGTRLSIL.

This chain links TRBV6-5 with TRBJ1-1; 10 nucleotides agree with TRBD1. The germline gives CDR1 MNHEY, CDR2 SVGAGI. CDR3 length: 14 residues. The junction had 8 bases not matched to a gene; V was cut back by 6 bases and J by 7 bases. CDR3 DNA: TGTGCCAGCAGACACGACAGGGGGCAAGGTGAAGCTTTCTTT. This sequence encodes CASRHDRGQGEAFF.

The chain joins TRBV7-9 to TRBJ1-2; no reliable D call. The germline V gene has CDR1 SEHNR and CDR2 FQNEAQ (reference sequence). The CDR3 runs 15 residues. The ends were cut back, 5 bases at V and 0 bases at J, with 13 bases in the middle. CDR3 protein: CASSPYRAANYGYTF. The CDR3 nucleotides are TGTGCCAGCAGCCCCTACAGAGCGGCTAACTATGGCTACACCTTC.

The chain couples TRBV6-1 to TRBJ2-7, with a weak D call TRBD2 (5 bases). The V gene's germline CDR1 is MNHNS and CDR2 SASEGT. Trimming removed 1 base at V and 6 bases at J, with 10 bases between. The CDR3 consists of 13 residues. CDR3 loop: CASSEEARGEQYV. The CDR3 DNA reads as TGTGCCAGCAGTGAAGAAGCCCGGGGCGAGCAGTACGTC.

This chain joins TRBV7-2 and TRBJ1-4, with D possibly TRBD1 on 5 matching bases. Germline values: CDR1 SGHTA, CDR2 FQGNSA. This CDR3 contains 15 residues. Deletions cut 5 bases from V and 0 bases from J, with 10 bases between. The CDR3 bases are TGTGCCAGCAGCGTAGACAGTTCAACTAATGAAAAACTGTTTTTT. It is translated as CASSVDSSTNEKLFF.

This CDR3 is CASSIVGTGGIDMNTEAFF. The CDR3 nucleotides are TGTGCCAGTAGTATAGTGGGGACAGGGGGGATCGACATGAACACTGAAGCTTTCTTT. This chain joins TRBV19 and TRBJ1-1; TRBD1 matches at 11 bases. With V trimmed by 1 base and J by 0 bases, 10 bases remained unmatched. Germline V gene data show CDR1 as LNHDA and CDR2 as SQIVND (reference sequence). CDR3 size: 19 residues.

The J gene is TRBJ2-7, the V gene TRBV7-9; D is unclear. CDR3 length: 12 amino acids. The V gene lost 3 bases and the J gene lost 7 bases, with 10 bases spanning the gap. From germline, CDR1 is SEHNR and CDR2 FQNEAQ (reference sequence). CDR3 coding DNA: TGTGCCAGCAGCTTTACGGGTGGAGAGCAGTACGTC. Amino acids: CASSFTGGEQYV.

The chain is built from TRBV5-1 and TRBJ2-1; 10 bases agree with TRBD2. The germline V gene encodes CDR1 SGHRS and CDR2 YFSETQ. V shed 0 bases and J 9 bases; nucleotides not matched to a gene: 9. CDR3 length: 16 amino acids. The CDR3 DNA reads TGCGCCAGCAGCTTGGTTGGTAGCGGGAGGCAAGTTGAGCAGTTCTTC. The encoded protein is CASSLVGSGRQVEQFF.

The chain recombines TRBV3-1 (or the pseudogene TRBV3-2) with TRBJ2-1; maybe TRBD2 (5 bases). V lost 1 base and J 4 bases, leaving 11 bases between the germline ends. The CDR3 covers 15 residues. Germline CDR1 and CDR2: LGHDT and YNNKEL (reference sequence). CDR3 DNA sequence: TGTGCCAGCAGCCAAGGGAGCGGTTATTACAATGAGCAGTTCTTC. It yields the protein CASSQGSGYYNEQFF.

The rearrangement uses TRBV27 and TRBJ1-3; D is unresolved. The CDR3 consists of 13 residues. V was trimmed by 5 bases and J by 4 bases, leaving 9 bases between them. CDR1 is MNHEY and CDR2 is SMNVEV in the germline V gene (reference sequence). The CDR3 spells CASSGSNGNTIYF. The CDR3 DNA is TGTGCCAGCAGTGGTAGTAACGGAAACACCATATATTTT.

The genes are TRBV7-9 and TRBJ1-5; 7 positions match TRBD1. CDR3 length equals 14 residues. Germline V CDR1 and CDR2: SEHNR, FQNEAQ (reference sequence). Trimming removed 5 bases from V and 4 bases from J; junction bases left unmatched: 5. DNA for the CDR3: TGTGCCAGCAGCCCGGGGGACAGAAATCAGCCCCAGCATTTT. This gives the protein CASSPGDRNQPQHF.

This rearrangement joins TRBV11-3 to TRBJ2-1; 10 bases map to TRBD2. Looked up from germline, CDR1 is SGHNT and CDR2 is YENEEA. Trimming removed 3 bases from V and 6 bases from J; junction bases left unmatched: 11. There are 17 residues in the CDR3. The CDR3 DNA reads TGTGCCAGCAGCTTCGGGGCTAGCGGGAGACTGGGCAATGAGCAGTTCTTC. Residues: CASSFGASGRLGNEQFF.

As DNA, the CDR3 is TGTGCTAGTGGTTTCGGGGGGAGCTCCTACAATGAGCAGTTCTTC. Encoded protein: CASGFGGSSYNEQFF. The chain joins TRBV12-5 to TRBJ2-1, with 7 positions matching TRBD2. The V and J ends lost 3 bases and 0 bases, in that order; junction bases with no gene match: 2. Germline CDR1 reads LGHNT; CDR2 reads FRNRAP. This CDR3 contains 15 residues. Complete variable domain (other parts from reference TRBV12-5 and TRBJ2-1): DARVTQTPRHKVTEMGQEVTMRCQPILGHNTVFWYRQTMMQGLELLAYFRNRAPLDDSGMPKDRFSAEMPDATLATLKIQPSEPRDSAVYFCASGFGGSSYNEQFFGPGTRLTVL.

CDR3 bases: TGTGCCAGCTCACGTACCGAGCTACTCCTCTCTGGAAACACCATATATTTT. Amino acids: CASSRTELLLSGNTIYF. V and J are TRBV18 and TRBJ1-3; D is undetermined. Trimming stripped 4 bases from V and 0 bases from J, with 16 bases between. The germline V gene encodes CDR1 KGHSH and CDR2 LQKENI. This CDR3 is 17 amino acids long.

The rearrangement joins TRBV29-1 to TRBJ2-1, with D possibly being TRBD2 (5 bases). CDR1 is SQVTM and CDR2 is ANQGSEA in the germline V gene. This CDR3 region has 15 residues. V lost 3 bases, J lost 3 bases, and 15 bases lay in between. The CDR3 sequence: CSVDRPWENYNEQFF. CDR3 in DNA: TGCAGCGTTGATCGGCCCTGGGAGAACTACAATGAGCAGTTCTTC.

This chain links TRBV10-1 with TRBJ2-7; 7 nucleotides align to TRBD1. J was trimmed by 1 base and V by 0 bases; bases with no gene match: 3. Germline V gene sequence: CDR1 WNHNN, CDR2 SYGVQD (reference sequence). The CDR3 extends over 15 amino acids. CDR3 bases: TGCGCCAGCAGTGAGTCCACAGGGGTTTCCTACGAGCAGTACTTC. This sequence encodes CASSESTGVSYEQYF.

This CDR3 reads CASSQNLLGGGAGWQYF. The CDR3 region has the DNA TGTGCCAGCAGCCAGAACCTATTAGGCGGGGGGGCCGGGTGGCAGTACTTC. The chain uses TRBV3-1 (or the pseudogene TRBV3-2) and TRBJ2-7; TRBD2 matches at 9 bases. From germline, CDR1 is LGHDT and CDR2 YNNKEL (reference sequence). This CDR3 has 17 amino acids. Trimming took 3 bases from V and 9 from J; bases not matched to a gene: 18.

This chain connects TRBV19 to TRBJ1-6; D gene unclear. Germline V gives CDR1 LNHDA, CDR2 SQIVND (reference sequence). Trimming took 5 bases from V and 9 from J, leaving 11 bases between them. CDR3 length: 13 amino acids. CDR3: CASSEAPLSPLHF. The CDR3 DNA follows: TGTGCCAGTAGTGAAGCACCACTTTCACCCCTCCACTTT.

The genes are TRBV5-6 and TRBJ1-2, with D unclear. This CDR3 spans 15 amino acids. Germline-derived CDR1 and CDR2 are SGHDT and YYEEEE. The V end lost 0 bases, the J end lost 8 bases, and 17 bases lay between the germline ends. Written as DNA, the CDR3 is TGTGCCAGCAGCTTGGCCCCAGGAAGGGCGGGAGGCTACACCTTC. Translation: CASSLAPGRAGGYTF.